This passage covers 18 T cell receptor beta chains from one sample sequenced in a study of T-cell memory formation after mild COVID-19. TCRdb ran MiXCR on the 5' RACE reads and lists one entry per CDR3 protein. The repertoire holds approximately 450,000 distinct CDR3 sequences, with about 20% as singletons. Sequences were obtained from PBMCs or a T cell subset sorted from them (not recorded which). All receptors derive from an adult woman who had mild COVID-19 (a few samples of this study predate the infection). Cell type and time point are not known.

This CDR3 is CASSYSGESNQPQHF. The CDR3 DNA is TGTGCCAGCAGTTATTCAGGAGAGAGCAATCAGCCCCAGCATTTT. This rearrangement joins TRBV6-5 to TRBJ1-5; D is unresolved. The V end was cut by 3 bases, the J end by 1 base, with 10 bases between. The CDR3 has 15 residues. Germline values: CDR1 MNHEY, CDR2 SVGAGI.

The chain has TRBV20-1 and TRBJ2-7; D unresolved. Germline CDR1 is DFQATT and CDR2 is SNEGSKA (reference sequence). The CDR3 is 13 amino acids. The V and J ends lost 4 bases and 0 bases respectively, with 10 bases between them. The CDR3 loop is CSANPTNSYEQYF. CDR3 bases: TGCAGTGCTAATCCCACAAACTCCTACGAGCAGTACTTC.

This clonotype occurred a few times. The chain uses TRBV7-6 and TRBJ2-7; D not resolved. CDR3 size: 12 residues. Germline CDR1 reads SGHVS; CDR2 reads FNYEAQ. V lost 4 bases and J 3 bases, leaving 7 bases between the germline ends. Here the CDR3 DNA reads TGTGCCAGCAGCTCTATCGACTACGAGCAGTACTTC. It is translated as CASSSIDYEQYF.

This clonotype was detected only a few times. The V and J genes are TRBV6-5 and TRBJ1-2; D not resolved. Germline V gene lookup returns CDR1 MNHEY and CDR2 SVGAGI. This CDR3 is built from 13 residues. Trimming pared 2 bases from V and 3 bases from J, leaving 7 bases between. The CDR3 loop reads CASSYGRYYGYTF. The DNA for the CDR3 is TGTGCCAGCAGTTACGGCCGATACTATGGCTACACCTTC.

This chain uses TRBV9 with TRBJ2-2, with D tentatively TRBD1 or TRBD2 (6 bases each). The V gene lost 1 base and the J gene lost 5 bases, with 18 bases spanning the gap. The V gene's germline CDR1 is SGDLS and CDR2 YYNGEE. This CDR3 region has 17 residues. The CDR3 loop reads CASSVNKGGDGTGELFF. The CDR3 nucleotides read TGTGCCAGCAGCGTAAATAAGGGGGGAGATGGGACCGGGGAGCTGTTTTTT.

The gene calls are TRBV4-2 and TRBJ2-2; 7 bases match TRBD1. The CDR3 runs to 19 residues. Germline V gives CDR1 LGHNA, CDR2 YNFKEQ. The V gene end was trimmed by 1 base and the J gene end by 4 bases; junction bases not matched to a gene: 15. The CDR3 coding sequence is TGTGCCAGCAGCCAAGCGATAGGAGCCCGGGACAGACCCACCGGGGAGCTGTTTTTT. Translated: CASSQAIGARDRPTGELFF.

This clonotype was detected only a few times. The chain couples TRBV5-1 to TRBJ2-1, with a tentative D call TRBD2 (6 bases). Germline V gives CDR1 SGHRS, CDR2 YFSETQ. V lost 1 base, J lost 8 bases, and 16 bases lay in between. CDR3 length equals 15 residues. The CDR3 DNA is TGCGCCAGCAGCTTGTTCGGGCGGGGCGAGGATGAGCAGTTCTTC. It is translated as CASSLFGRGEDEQFF.

This clonotype occurred a few times. V and J are TRBV29-1 and TRBJ2-2, with 8 bases matching TRBD1. J lost 7 bases, V lost 6 bases, and 7 bases had no gene match. The CDR3 covers 13 residues. The germline V gene encodes CDR1 SQVTM and CDR2 ANQGSEA. CDR3 in amino acids: CSVLQGGGGELFF. The CDR3 DNA reads TGCAGCGTACTACAGGGGGGAGGCGGGGAGCTGTTTTTT.

There are a few counts of this clonotype. This rearrangement joins TRBV20-1 to TRBJ2-7; no definite D call. The germline gives CDR1 DFQATT, CDR2 SNEGSKA (reference sequence). Trimming cost V 0 bases and J 2 bases, with 17 bases left between them. The CDR3 consists of 16 residues. The CDR3 bases are TGCAGTGCTAGAGAACGTGGGCAGCGCCGACCCTACGAGCAGTACTTC. Amino acids: CSARERGQRRPYEQYF.

The chain links TRBV29-1 to TRBJ2-7; 9 bases fit TRBD1. Germline-derived CDR1 and CDR2 are SQVTM and ANQGSEA. V lost 5 bases and J lost 6; bases outside the gene matches: 8. The CDR3 has 13 residues. The CDR3 DNA reads TGCAGCGTTCCAGGGACAGGGCAGCCCGAGCAGTACTTC. The encoded protein is CSVPGTGQPEQYF.

V and J are TRBV7-2 and TRBJ2-7, with D perhaps assigned TRBD1 or TRBD2 (5 bases each). The CDR3 is made up of 14 amino acids. Trimming shortened V by 5 bases and J by 2 bases, and 13 bases separated the two germline ends. Germline V CDR1 and CDR2: SGHTA, FQGNSA. CDR3 in amino acids: CASSPGTRAYEQYF. Written as DNA, the CDR3 is TGTGCCAGCAGCCCAGGGACGCGCGCCTACGAGCAGTACTTC. Looking up the rest from reference TRBV7-2 and TRBJ2-7 gives the full variable domain: GAGVSQSPSNKVTEKGKDVELRCDPISGHTALYWYRQSLGQGLEFLIYFQGNSAPDKSGLPSDRFSAERTGGSVSTLTIQRTQQEDSAVYLCASSPGTRAYEQYFGPGTRLTVT.

The chain recombines TRBV12-3 or TRBV12-4 with TRBJ1-1, with TRBD1 matching 9 bases. The CDR3 spans 16 residues. Trimming cost V 5 bases and J 4 bases; bases outside gene matches: 11. CDR3 DNA sequence: TGTGCCAGCAGTCCCGGACAGGGGAGTTTCCGCACTGAAGCTTTCTTT. This gives the protein CASSPGQGSFRTEAFF.

This clonotype was counted only a few times. V and J are TRBV4-1 and TRBJ1-4, with D perhaps matching TRBD1 (5 bases). The germline gives CDR1 MGHRA, CDR2 YSYEKL. CDR3 length equals 16 residues. Between the trimmed V and J ends, which lost 0 bases and 8 bases, there was a span of 16 bases. CDR3 DNA sequence: TGCGCCAGCAGCCAAGATTCGCGGCAGGGAATGGAAAAACTGTTTTTT. Translated: CASSQDSRQGMEKLFF.

This clonotype occurred a few times. V and J are TRBV18 and TRBJ2-1; D is unclear. V lost 2 bases and J lost 7, with 12 bases in between. Germline V CDR1 and CDR2: KGHSH, LQKENI. This CDR3 comprises 14 residues. The CDR3 is CASSPTRLDNEQFF. The CDR3 DNA follows: TGTGCCAGCTCACCAACTCGCCTCGATAATGAGCAGTTCTTC.

This clonotype showed up many times. The chain combines TRBV5-1 with TRBJ2-1, with 11 nucleotides matching TRBD2. The CDR3 is 15 residues long. The ends lost 2 bases at V and 3 bases at J; junction bases unmatched: 1. Germline CDR1 SGHRS, CDR2 YFSETQ. The CDR3 DNA follows: TGCGCCAGCAGCTTACTAGCGGGAGACTACAATGAGCAGTTCTTC. Encoded protein: CASSLLAGDYNEQFF.

This clonotype was detected only a few times. The V call is TRBV10-2, the J call TRBJ2-1; 8 nucleotides agree with TRBD2. The CDR3 runs 15 residues. The V and J ends lost 5 bases and 2 bases, in that order; junction bases with no gene match: 5. Germline CDR1 WSHSY, CDR2 SAAADI. CDR3 bases: TGCGCCAGCAGTACTACTAGCGGAGCCTACAATGAGCAGTTCTTC. Translation: CASSTTSGAYNEQFF.

The chain recombines TRBV9 with TRBJ1-6, with a tentative D call TRBD1 (5 bases). CDR1 is SGDLS, CDR2 YYNGEE, per germline. Trimming pared 0 bases from V and 5 bases from J, leaving 6 bases between. This CDR3 region has 14 residues. The CDR3 bases are TGTGCCAGCAGCGTAGGACAGAATAATTCACCCCTCCACTTT. This gives the protein CASSVGQNNSPLHF.

This clonotype was counted a few times. This chain joins TRBV7-9 and TRBJ2-1; perhaps TRBD1 as D (5 bases). The CDR3 totals 14 residues. Germline assignment: CDR1 SEHNR and CDR2 FQNEAQ (reference sequence). Trimming pared 0 bases from V and 4 bases from J, leaving 7 bases between. CDR3 sequence: CASSLADKYNEQFF. CDR3 DNA: TGTGCCAGCAGCTTAGCGGACAAATACAATGAGCAGTTCTTC.